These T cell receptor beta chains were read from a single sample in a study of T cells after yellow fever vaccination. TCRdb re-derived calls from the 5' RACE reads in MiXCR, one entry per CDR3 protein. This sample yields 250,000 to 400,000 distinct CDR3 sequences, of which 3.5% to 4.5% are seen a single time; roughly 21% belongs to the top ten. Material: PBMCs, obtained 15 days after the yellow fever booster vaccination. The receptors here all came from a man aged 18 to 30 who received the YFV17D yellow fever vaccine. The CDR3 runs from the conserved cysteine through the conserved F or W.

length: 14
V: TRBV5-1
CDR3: CASSSRGTNTEAFF

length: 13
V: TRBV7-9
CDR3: CASSLQDTGELFF

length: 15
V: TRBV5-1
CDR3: CASSLWGGAGNEQFF

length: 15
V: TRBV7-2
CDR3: CASSSTPMGGETQYF

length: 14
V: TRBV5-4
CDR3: CASSHGRPEDTQYF

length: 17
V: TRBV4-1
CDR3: CASSPAPGISYNSPLHF

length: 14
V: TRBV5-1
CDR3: CASSVTGILGELFF

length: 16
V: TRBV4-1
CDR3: CASSQEGTGSTDTQYF

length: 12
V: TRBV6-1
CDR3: CASSKTSNVLTF

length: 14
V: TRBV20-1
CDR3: CSAASGTSNTEAFF

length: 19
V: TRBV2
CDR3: CASRGPGQPISPRNGGYTF

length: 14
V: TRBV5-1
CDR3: CASSPRGPEAGYTF

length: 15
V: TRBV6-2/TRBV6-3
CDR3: CASSFHITGRVEAFF

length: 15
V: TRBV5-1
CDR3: CASSRGGLAGNEQFF

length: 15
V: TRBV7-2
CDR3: CASSLGQGVYQPQHF

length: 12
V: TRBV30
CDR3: CAWSGQGGEQYF

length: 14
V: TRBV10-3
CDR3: CATRTSGLVNEQFF

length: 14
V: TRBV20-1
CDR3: CSARGWEGTGELFF

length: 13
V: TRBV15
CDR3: CATSRKGETEAFF

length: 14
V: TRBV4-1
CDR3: CASSQAPGGTEAFF

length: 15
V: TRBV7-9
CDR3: CASSPQGGSNQPQHF

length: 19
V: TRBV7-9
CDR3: CASSPRNSRPGTSTDTQYF

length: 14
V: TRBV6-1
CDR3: CASSEAEWAGELFF